A selection of T cell receptor beta chains follows, all from one sample in a study of OX40 agonist ivuxolimab in advanced cancers. Profiled with immunoSEQ multiplex PCR; TCRdb holds only in-frame clones, not every one. The sample records around 68,000 clones, approximately 90% being singletons. The starting material was CD4+ or CD8+ T cells sorted from blood, obtained in a trial of the OX40 agonist ivuxolimab. The receptors come from an adult with an advanced solid tumor such as melanoma, head and neck, liver or kidney cancer. Both conserved end residues are part of each CDR3.

>TRBV28
CASSFPGTRGSEQYF
>TRBV18
CASSLHGHLNTEAFF
>TRBV6-1
CASSGTGVIYEKLFF
>TRBV15
CATGDSNQPQHF
>TRBV28
CASTIPQASYEQYF
>TRBV9
CASSVLGQGDTEAFF
>TRBV2
CASSGGTGEGKNQPQHF
>TRBV10-3
CAISAQGGTEAFF
>TRBV11-1
CASSLAPRGALYNEQFF
>TRBV5-1
CASSAGQGGSPLHF
>TRBV28
CASSLMAGSSYEQYF
>TRBV7-2
CASSLAGVLSGANVLTF
>TRBV4-3
CASSQAGGNTEAFF
>TRBV19
CASSIIGAQETQYF
>TRBV18
CASSPTGAAPNGYTF
>TRBV4-3
CASSPTGTGHLEQYF
>TRBV6-1
CASSEVNYEQYF
>TRBV7-2
CASSLGLVQETQYF
>TRBV19
CASTPTSGDYNEQFF
>TRBV14
CASSQVTGGAGGYTF
>TRBV6-4
CASSDRPGATGELFF
>TRBV28
CASSLDLSDRGHLYEQYF
>TRBV6-6
CASSYAEQGANGYTF
>TRBV5-1
CASSSGGTGSYEQYF
>TRBV21-1
CASPVEGFDYGYTF
>TRBV6-1
CASSDFQPGGGGANQPQHF
>TRBV19
CASSLGVPTNYGYTF
>TRBV5-4
CASSQGTVNTGELFF
>TRBV18
CASSPQSDSTGELFF
>TRBV9
CASSVELAASTDTQYF
>TRBV29-1
CSGNEGASTDTQYF
>TRBV18
CASSPPTGQHTEAFF
>TRBV4-2
CASSQFSGGAGDTQYF
>TRBV11-3
CASSPLATSYNEQFF
>TRBV7-3
CASSLKGQGIGGTEAFF
>TRBV27
CASSRGQWAGELFF
>TRBV4-3
CASSQDSASGSGTGELFF
>TRBV6-5
CASRPGQPHQPQHF
>TRBV4-1
CASSPLDYNEQFF
>TRBV4-2
CASSQQGGGYTF
>TRBV2
CASREGDSLNTGELFF
>TRBV28
CASSFFEKLFF
>TRBV5-4
CASSRDINSPLHF
>TRBV19
CASSGAGGLNTGELFF
>TRBV6-1
CASSDPGSTSNTEAFF
>TRBV15
CATSKGGTGYEQYF
>TRBV9
CASSGGQGGSTGELFF
>TRBV2
CASSFDRGQYGYTF
>TRBV5-6
CASSLAGRGEQFF
>TRBV19
CASRPSGTSVTGELFF
>TRBV15
CATSRGAVNYEQYF
>TRBV6-5
CASSPDRERTEAFF
>TRBV7-3
CASSLALGQPQHF
>TRBV6-1
CASGKGQTSGNTIYF
>TRBV11-2
CASSSLWTSPEQYF